Presented here are 21 T cell receptor beta chains from one specimen sequenced in a study of cytomegalovirus exposure and HLA in healthy donors. Both 60 Vbeta primers and 13 Jbeta primers went into the PCR. The assay was immunoSEQ multiplex PCR, and TCRdb's table has in-frame clones only and misses some. The table has approximately 65,000 clones, 68% seen once. Input material: PBMCs. These receptors all come from a man aged 35-49 years in good health and CMV-seropositive.

The genes are TRBV15 and TRBJ2-5; the D gene is possibly TRBD1 (6 bases). CDR3 length: 15 amino acids. V lost 0 bases and J 4 bases, leaving 12 bases between the germline ends. The germline V gene has CDR1 LNHNV and CDR2 YYDKDF (reference sequence). For the CDR3, the DNA is TGTGCCACCAGCAGAGATCCAGGGGCGGGAGAGACCCAGTACTTC. Amino acids: CATSRDPGAGETQYF.

This clone appeared a single time. CDR3 sequence reads: CASSDSTTTDTQYF. The CDR3 DNA reads TGTGCCAGCAGTGACTCTACAACAACAGATACGCAGTATTTT. The chain employs TRBV6-4 and TRBJ2-3; D ambiguous. This CDR3 contains 14 residues. Germline V CDR1 and CDR2: MRHNA, SNTAGT. Trimming cost V 0 bases and J 3 bases, with 7 bases left between them.

The J gene is TRBJ1-1, the V gene TRBV5-1; D is uncertain. V was trimmed by 2 bases and J by 7 bases, leaving 15 bases between them. Looked up from germline, CDR1 is SGHRS and CDR2 is YFSETQ. The CDR3 has 14 residues. The CDR3 protein is CASSLFSETLEAFF. CDR3 bases: TGCGCCAGCAGCTTATTTTCGGAGACCCTTGAAGCTTTCTTT.

V and J are TRBV27 and TRBJ2-5; 7 nucleotides match TRBD2. V lost 7 bases to trimming and J lost 5 bases; unmatched junction nucleotides: 13. The CDR3 length is 15 residues. Looked up from germline, CDR1 is MNHEY and CDR2 is SMNVEV (reference sequence). CDR3: CASTSERGSTETQYF. The CDR3 DNA is TGTGCCAGCACCTCCGAGCGGGGATCGACGGAGACCCAGTACTTC.

V is TRBV27 and J is TRBJ2-1, with D tentatively TRBD2 (6 bases). The V gene's germline CDR1 is MNHEY and CDR2 SMNVEV (reference sequence). This CDR3 is 14 amino acids long. The V end lost 6 bases, the J end lost 0 bases, and 9 bases lay between the germline ends. The CDR3 sequence: CASRTSLSYNEQFF. CDR3 coding DNA: TGTGCCAGCAGAACTAGCCTCTCCTACAATGAGCAGTTCTTC.

The genes are TRBV14 and TRBJ1-1; D is uncertain. Trimming removed 0 bases from V and 1 base from J, with 9 bases in between. Germline V gene lookup returns CDR1 SGHDN and CDR2 FVKESK. The CDR3 covers 15 residues. The CDR3 nucleotides read TGTGCCAGCAGCCAAGATATTTCGGGGAACACTGAAGCTTTCTTT. This encodes CASSQDISGNTEAFF.

This clone was seen more than once but under ten times. The genes are TRBV18 and TRBJ2-7, with D possibly matching TRBD2 (5 bases). In germline, CDR1 is KGHSH, CDR2 LQKENI. The CDR3 is 14 amino acids. Trimming left V 0 bases short and J 5 bases short, with 11 bases between. For the CDR3, the DNA is TGTGCCAGCTCACCACCGTACGGGAAGCACGAGCAGTACTTC. It codes for CASSPPYGKHEQYF.

The V call is TRBV5-6, the J call TRBJ2-7; D possibly corresponds to TRBD2 (6 bases). The CDR3 runs 12 residues. Trimming shortened V by 4 bases and J by 7 bases, and 12 bases separated the two germline ends. CDR1 is SGHDT, CDR2 YYEEEE, per germline. CDR3 DNA sequence: TGTGCCAGCAGCCGGGACTCCCAGGAGCAGTACTTC. Protein product: CASSRDSQEQYF. The full variable domain, in which reference TRBV5-6 and TRBJ2-7 provide the parts outside the CDR3, is DAGVTQSPTHLIKTRGQQVTLRCSPKSGHDTVSWYQQALGQGPQFIFQYYEEEERQRGNFPDRFSGHQFPNYSSELNVNALLLGDSALYLCASSRDSQEQYFGPGTRLTVT.

The genes are TRBV14 and TRBJ2-7, with D unclear. The CDR3 covers 14 residues. Trimming shortened V by 0 bases and J by 0 bases, and 6 bases separated the two germline ends. Germline CDR1 is SGHDN and CDR2 is FVKESK. CDR3 in amino acids: CASSQDLNSYEQYF. In nucleotides, the CDR3 is TGTGCCAGCAGCCAAGACTTAAACTCCTACGAGCAGTACTTC.

The chain couples TRBV5-6 to TRBJ1-6; D is possibly TRBD1 (6 bases). CDR3 length equals 15 residues. Germline lookup yields CDR1 SGHDT and CDR2 YYEEEE. V was shortened by 6 bases and J by 7 bases, with 17 bases between the two germline ends. The chain's CDR3 is CASIRRGTVNSPLHF. CDR3 DNA: TGTGCCAGCATCAGAAGGGGGACGGTGAATTCACCCCTCCACTTT.

The V gene is TRBV7-9, the J gene TRBJ2-7, with TRBD1 matching 7 bases. The CDR3 spans 15 residues. After removal of 5 bases from V and 0 bases from J, the junction contained 7 bases not matched to a gene. Germline values: CDR1 SEHNR, CDR2 FQNEAQ (reference sequence). For the CDR3, the DNA is TGTGCCAGCAGCCCGATGGACAGGAGCTCCTACGAGCAGTACTTC. Translation gives CASSPMDRSSYEQYF.

The CDR3 protein is CASKLSGRSTSTDTQYF. The CDR3 bases are TGTGCCAGCAAGCTTAGCGGGAGGTCCACTAGCACAGATACGCAGTATTTT. J is TRBJ2-3 and V is TRBV2, with 10 bases lining up with TRBD2. The CDR3 contains 17 residues. The trim removed 7 bases at V and 0 bases at J, leaving 10 bases unmatched. Germline V lookup: CDR1 SNHLY, CDR2 FYNNEI.

On this clone itself: A read error may produce the germline difference seen at one junction end. The V call is TRBV7-7, the J call TRBJ2-1; 10 bases align to TRBD2. This CDR3 is 15 amino acids long. Germline CDR1 is SSHAT and CDR2 is FNYEAQ (reference sequence). CDR3 region: CASSLAGGMNNEQFF. CDR3 coding DNA: TGTGCTAGCAGCTTAGCGGGGGGTATGAACAATGAGCAGTTCTTC.

The chain combines TRBV19 with TRBJ2-1, with 9 bases identical to TRBD1. V lost 5 bases to trimming and J lost 8 bases; unmatched junction nucleotides: 4. The CDR3 is made up of 13 amino acids. CDR1 and CDR2 from the germline V gene are LNHDA and SQIVND (reference sequence). CDR3 protein: CASSPDRGHEQFF. The DNA for the CDR3 is TGTGCCAGTAGTCCGGACAGGGGCCATGAGCAGTTCTTC.

The chain recombines TRBV5-6 with TRBJ2-7; 11 positions agree with TRBD2. V trimming: 4 bases; J trimming: 4 bases; junction bases outside the gene matches: 7. CDR1 is SGHDT, CDR2 YYEEEE, per germline. The CDR3 loop spans 15 amino acids. The CDR3 DNA reads TGTGCCAGCAGCAGGGGACTAGCGGCCGGATACGAGCAGTACTTC. Its protein is CASSRGLAAGYEQYF.

This chain uses TRBV25-1 with TRBJ2-3, with D possibly TRBD2 on 5 matching bases. Germline lookup yields CDR1 MGHDK and CDR2 SYGVNS. Deletions cut 6 bases from V and 3 bases from J, with 16 bases between. The CDR3 is 15 amino acids. CDR3 region: CASSVLRGMTDTQYF. CDR3 bases: TGTGCCAGCAGCGTCCTCCGGGGTATGACAGATACGCAGTATTTT.

The chain employs TRBV25-1 and TRBJ1-1; TRBD1 agrees at 9 bases. With 2 bases clipped from V and 4 bases from J, the junction kept 2 bases outside the gene matches. The V gene's germline CDR1 is MGHDK and CDR2 SYGVNS. The CDR3 runs 14 residues. CDR3 amino acids: CASSEGTGFTEAFF. The CDR3 region has the DNA TGTGCCAGCAGTGAAGGGACAGGGTTCACTGAAGCTTTCTTT.

V gene TRBV5-1 combines with J gene TRBJ1-4; 9 bases agree with TRBD1. Germline V lookup: CDR1 SGHRS, CDR2 YFSETQ. The CDR3 spans 16 residues. The junction had 6 bases not matched to a gene; V was cut back by 2 bases and J by 4 bases. DNA of the CDR3: TGCGCCAGCAGCTTAAGTGGACAGGGGTATAATGAAAAACTGTTTTTT. Its translation is CASSLSGQGYNEKLFF.

The genes are TRBV7-3 and TRBJ2-3; 14 nucleotides align to TRBD2. The CDR3 is made up of 16 amino acids. In germline, CDR1 is SGHTA, CDR2 FQGTGA. The V gene end was trimmed by 3 bases and the J gene end by 5 bases; junction bases not matched to a gene: 4. The CDR3 bases are TGTGCCAGCAGCTTGGTGGGGACTAGCGGGAGAGATACGCAGTATTTT. Amino acid sequence: CASSLVGTSGRDTQYF.

This sequence joins TRBV18 and TRBJ1-1; tentatively, D is TRBD1 (6 bases). The CDR3 runs to 15 residues. Germline V gene sequence: CDR1 KGHSH, CDR2 LQKENI. The germline V and J ends were trimmed by 3 bases and 9 bases, with 20 bases remaining between them. CDR3 in DNA: TGTGCCAGCTCACCTGCCCCAGGGGCCGGCGGCCAAGCTTTCTTT. It translates to CASSPAPGAGGQAFF.

The CDR3 DNA follows: TGCGCCAGCAGCATACAGAGCGGGAGAGAGACCCAGTACTTC. Translated, it gives CASSIQSGRETQYF. The chain uses TRBV5-1 and TRBJ2-5; 8 bases map to TRBD2. The CDR3 length is 14 residues. V lost 4 bases, J lost 4 bases, and 6 bases stayed unmatched. Germline V gene lookup returns CDR1 SGHRS and CDR2 YFSETQ. The variable domain in full, completed from reference TRBV5-1 and TRBJ2-5, reads KAGVTQTPRYLIKTRGQQVTLSCSPISGHRSVSWYQQTPGQGLQFLFEYFSETQRNKGNFPGRFSGRQFSNSRSEMNVSTLELGDSALYLCASSIQSGRETQYFGPGTRLLVL.